This T cell receptor beta chain came from a study of blood T cell repertoires in COVID-19. Measured with immunoSEQ multiplex PCR; TCRdb has only the in-frame clones, and not every one. Of some 510,000 clones in the sample, 88% were seen once. Germline values: CDR1 SGHRS, CDR2 YFSETQ. This CDR3 comprises 17 residues. The J segment lost 0 bases and the V segment lost 1 base, leaving 4 bases of the junction unmatched. The source of this sequence is a middle-aged woman who had recovered from COVID-19. The chain links TRBV5-1 to TRBJ2-3, with 11 bases aligning to TRBD2. Sequencing input: PBMCs or T cells enriched from blood (not recorded which). CDR3 protein: CASSLFLAGGSTDTQYF. The CDR3 nucleotides are TGCGCCAGCAGCTTGTTCCTAGCGGGAGGTAGCACAGATACGCAGTATTTT.